This T cell receptor beta chain was recorded in a study of blood T cell repertoires in COVID-19. Study information: Italy, Spain and the United States were the sources of the convalescent and acute COVID-19 samples.

Clones were read by immunoSEQ multiplex PCR, and TCRdb kept only the in-frame ones, dropping some. The sample records under 150,000 clones, 84% being singletons. All enrollees were about 18 to 89 years old and from under 25 US areas. This clone was picked up a small number of times. This clonotype originated in a man aged 40-50 years with acute COVID-19. Sequences were obtained from PBMCs or T cells enriched from blood (not recorded which).

The CDR3 nucleotides are TGCGCCAGCAGTACCGGGACGGGACAGGGAATCTACGAGCAGTACTTC. It specifies CASSTGTGQGIYEQYF. This sequence joins TRBV5-1 and TRBJ2-7; the match to TRBD1 covers 9 bases. The CDR3 has 16 residues. With V trimmed by 5 bases and J by 3 bases, 12 bases remained unmatched. Per the germline V gene, CDR1 is SGHRS and CDR2 is YFSETQ.